Listed here is a single T cell receptor (beta chain). This CDR3 has 16 amino acids. Germline CDR1 reads SGHRS; CDR2 reads YFSETQ. V gave up 2 bases and J gave up 5 bases; unmatched junction bases: 10. The data stem from a study of blood T cell repertoires in COVID-19. As for the study in general: The United States, Italy and Spain supplied acute and convalescent COVID-19 samples. From T cells, B-cell-depleted T cells, or PBMCs came the material, which was cDNA or gDNA.

Methods used by the authors: How many nucleated cells were present was estimated from reference gene primer amplification. Produced via immunoSEQ multiplex PCR; TCRdb's table is partial and in-frame only. The V and J calls and clone size were taken over from that table, and D and trimming were inferred from the DNA. The data show 200,000 to 250,000 clones, with roughly 90% seen just once and 2.7% held by the top ten. The sequence derives from an older woman with acute or convalescent COVID-19. The genes are TRBV5-1 and TRBJ2-3; TRBD1 aligns across 8 bases. Source material: peripheral blood. The DNA for the CDR3 is TGCGCCAGCAGCTTATCAGGGGGCTTAAGACAAGATACGCAGTATTTT. It codes for CASSLSGGLRQDTQYF.